This T cell receptor (beta chain) originates from a study of shared clonotypes between healthy human individuals. Study-wide points: Although depth was large, rarefaction showed that sequencing of the sorted subsets was incomplete.

A CD45RA-negative memory subset and a CD45RA+ naive subset were separated from the CD4+ cells. This clone showed up just once. The antigen remains undetermined. V was pared by 3 bases and J by 0 bases, with 9 bases between. The CDR3 totals 14 residues. Germline V gene data show CDR1 as ENHRY and CDR2 as SYGVKD. Produced via immunoSEQ multiplex PCR; TCRdb's table is partial and in-frame only. The sample has 2 million to 2.5 million clones, 90% to 96% seen once. The sequenced sample consisted of naive CD4+ T cells sorted from blood. Subset defined: CD45RA+ positively selected. The receptor comes from a man aged 18 to 29 in good health. This rearrangement joins TRBV10-3 to TRBJ2-7; D gene ambiguous. The CDR3 loop reads CAISDSAHSYEQYF. The CDR3 DNA reads TGTGCCATCAGTGATTCGGCTCACTCCTACGAGCAGTACTTC.